Below, one T cell receptor beta chain is given with its context. Its antigen target is currently unknown. One base away there is no much larger clone; base qualities are not given. Libraries were constructed by RT-PCR. Sequencing was performed on an Illumina HiSeq 2500. TCRdb reran the public reads through fastp at Q25 and MiXCR, keeping productive beta chains. Each CDR3 protein appears once, grouped with its most common genes and DNA. This sample lists some 15,000 distinct CDR3 sequences; about 88% were detected once. The ten largest account for approximately 0.7% of the sample. The source of the sample is a study of yellow fever vaccine responses in identical twins (dated by TCRdb to between 2017 and 2018). About the full investigation: In the study, vaccine-responding T cell clones were precisely tracked in identical twins.

Overall study results and their limits: According to the authors, the vaccine-induced T cell response in identical twins seemed to be partly convergent and partly specific to each individual.

The source is a woman under 30 who received the yellow fever vaccine. Donor details come from another sample of the same person, matched by shared clones. Sequenced material: T cells from blood (PBMCs), unsorted or a sorted subset (not recorded which), taken before or after yellow fever vaccination (not recorded which).

The nucleotide sequence reads TGTGCCAGCTCACGGGAGGGACTGGCGGCAGGGGCGTTGGCTCAGCCCCAGCATTTT. Its coded protein is CASSREGLAAGALAQPQHF. The chain is encoded by TRBV18 joined to TRBJ1-5, and TRBD1 may be the D gene, going by 6 matching bases. Reading the germline V gene gives CDR1 KGHSH and CDR2 LQKENI. Spanning cysteine to phenylalanine, the CDR3 consists of 19 amino acids. Only the CDR3 part of the read is kept: 57 bases, read in frame from the first base. Between the V and J ends, shortened by 4 bases and 6 bases respectively, the junction contains 28 bases.